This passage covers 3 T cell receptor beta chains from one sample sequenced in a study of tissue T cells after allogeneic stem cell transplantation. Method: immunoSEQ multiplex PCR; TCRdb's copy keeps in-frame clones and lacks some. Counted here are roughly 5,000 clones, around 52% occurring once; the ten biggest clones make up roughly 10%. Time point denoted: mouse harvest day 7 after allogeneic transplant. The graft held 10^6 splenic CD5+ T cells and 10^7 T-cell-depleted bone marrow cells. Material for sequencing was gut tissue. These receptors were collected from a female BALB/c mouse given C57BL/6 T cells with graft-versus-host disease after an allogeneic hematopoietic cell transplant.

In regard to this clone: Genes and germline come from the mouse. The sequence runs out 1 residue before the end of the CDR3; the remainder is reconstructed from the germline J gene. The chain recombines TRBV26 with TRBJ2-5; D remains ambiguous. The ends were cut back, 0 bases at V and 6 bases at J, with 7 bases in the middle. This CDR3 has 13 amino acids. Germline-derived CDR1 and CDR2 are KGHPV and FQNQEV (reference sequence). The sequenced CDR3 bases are TGTGCCAGCAGTCTGTCAGGGAGGGACACCCAGTAC. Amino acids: CASSLSGRDTQY. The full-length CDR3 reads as CASSLSGRDTQYF.

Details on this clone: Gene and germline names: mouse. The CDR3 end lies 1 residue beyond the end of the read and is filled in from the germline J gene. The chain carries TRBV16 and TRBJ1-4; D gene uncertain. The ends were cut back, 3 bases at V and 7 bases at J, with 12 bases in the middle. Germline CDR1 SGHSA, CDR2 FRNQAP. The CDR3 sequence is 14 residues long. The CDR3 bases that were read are TGTGCAAGCAGCTTGGATGGAGGGAGCGAAAGATTATTT. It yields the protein CASSLDGGSERLF. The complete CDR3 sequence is CASSLDGGSERLFF.

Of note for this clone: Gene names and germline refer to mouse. CDR3 residues: CASSLYGDRGETLYF. The sequenced CDR3 bases are TGTGCCAGCAGTCTGTATGGGGACAGAGGGGAAACGCTGTAT. The chain recombines TRBV24 with TRBJ2-3, with TRBD1 matching over 7 bases. The read is 1 residue too short to cover the CDR3 end, so that end is filled in from the germline J gene. The CDR3 contains 15 residues. Germline V gene data show CDR1 as KGHTA and CDR2 as FRNEEI. V was pared by 0 bases and J by 6 bases, with 6 bases of the junction left unmatched.